This T cell receptor (beta chain) was sequenced for a study of control samples from healthy donors and cancer patients. Profiled with immunoSEQ multiplex PCR; TCRdb holds only in-frame clones, not every one. The sample yields about 54,000 clones, around 95% seen once. The V end lost 2 bases, the J end lost 5 bases, and 13 bases lay between the germline ends. CDR1 is SEHNR, CDR2 FQNEAQ, per germline (reference sequence). This CDR3 contains 14 residues. The source is a woman aged 30 to 39 in good health. V gene TRBV7-9 combines with J gene TRBJ2-7, with unresolved D. The source material was blood. The CDR3 region has the DNA TGTGCCAGCAGCTTATGGGGTTCTCTCGACGAGCAGTACTTC. As protein: CASSLWGSLDEQYF.